This TCR beta chain appears in the sequencing data of a study of blood T cell repertoires in COVID-19. Looking at the study overall: Nucleic acid was either cDNA or gDNA, and it came from T cells, B-cell-depleted T cells, or PBMCs.

Germline V gives CDR1 KGHSH, CDR2 LQKENI. V lost 1 base to trimming and J lost 8 bases, with 9 bases between them. The CDR3 sequence is 13 residues long. Authors' analysis steps: The assay estimated nucleated cells by amplifying reference gene primers. Using immunoSEQ multiplex PCR, the repertoire was profiled, and TCRdb retains in-frame clones only, with some absent. V and J calls plus clone size are reproduced from that table; the DNA served to infer D and trimming. The sample includes 150,000 or so clones, approximately 92% of them seen just once. The J gene is TRBJ2-1, the V gene TRBV18; D is uncertain. Sequenced material: peripheral blood. This TCR derives from a woman aged 45-59 years with acute or convalescent COVID-19. CDR3 residues: CASSPLSLDEQFF. In DNA, the CDR3 is TGTGCCAGCTCACCACTGAGTCTAGATGAGCAGTTCTTC.